What follows are 7 T cell receptor beta chains derived from one specimen sequenced in a study of CD8 T cells in Susac syndrome. RNA amounts of roughly 0.45 to 1 ug underwent reverse transcription with random hexamers. TCRdb processed the immunoSEQ multiplex PCR reads anew with MiXCR; each CDR3 protein has one entry. The sample lists around 80,000 distinct CDR3 sequences, approximately 96% seen once, with about 0.41% in the top ten. Sequencing was done on a sample of CD8+ T cells from PBMCs. All receptors come from a human donor with Susac syndrome.

The chain combines TRBV20-1 with TRBJ2-4; D remains unclear. Trimming removed 4 bases at V and 6 bases at J, with 4 bases between. This CDR3 is built from 10 residues. The germline gives CDR1 DFQATT, CDR2 SNEGSKA (reference sequence). CDR3 bases: TGCAGTGCTACCCCAAACATTCAGTACTTC. Encoded protein: CSATPNIQYF.

The rearrangement joins TRBV5-4 to TRBJ2-7; TRBD2 agrees at 9 bases. Trimming cost V 4 bases and J 2 bases; bases outside gene matches: 13. The CDR3 contains 17 residues. The germline gives CDR1 SGHNT, CDR2 YYREEE (reference sequence). This CDR3 reads CASSTWTTGGRAYEQYF. The CDR3 nucleotides are TGTGCCAGCAGCACCTGGACTACTGGCGGGAGGGCCTACGAGCAGTACTTC.

The chain couples TRBV29-1 to TRBJ1-2; D may be TRBD1 (5 bases). The germline gives CDR1 SQVTM, CDR2 ANQGSEA. V was cut by 4 bases and J by 4 bases, with 10 bases left in between. The CDR3 sequence is 12 residues long. As DNA, the CDR3 is TGCAGCGTTGCAGGGAGGCCCTATGGCTACACCTTC. Amino acids: CSVAGRPYGYTF.

The chain carries TRBV7-2 and TRBJ1-2, with D possibly matching TRBD1 (6 bases). Germline CDR1 SGHTA, CDR2 FQGNSA. Trimming stripped 6 bases from V and 2 bases from J, with 13 bases between. CDR3 size: 14 residues. CDR3 sequence (DNA): TGTGCCAGCAGAGGGACAAACCAAAACTATGGCTACACCTTC. Amino acids: CASRGTNQNYGYTF.

The chain joins TRBV15 to TRBJ2-3; 9 bases agree with TRBD2. The germline gives CDR1 LNHNV, CDR2 YYDKDF (reference sequence). V lost 4 bases and J lost 2; bases outside the gene matches: 10. CDR3 length: 17 amino acids. The CDR3 DNA is TGTGCCACCAGCATAATCCCCCGGACTAGCGCCACAGATACGCAGTATTTT. Protein sequence: CATSIIPRTSATDTQYF.

This chain links TRBV13 with TRBJ1-2; D is uncertain. Trimming took off 0 bases at V and 7 bases at J, with 12 bases between the two ends. In germline, CDR1 is PRHDT, CDR2 FYEKMQ (reference sequence). The CDR3 covers 14 residues. The CDR3 sequence: CASSLGRAPTGYTF. DNA of the CDR3: TGTGCCAGCAGCTTAGGCCGGGCCCCAACTGGCTACACCTTC.

This chain links TRBV3-1 with TRBJ2-3, with a weak D call TRBD2 (6 bases). Trimming took off 0 bases at V and 3 bases at J, with 10 bases between the two ends. In germline, CDR1 is LGHDT, CDR2 YNNKEL (reference sequence). The CDR3 runs to 15 residues. The CDR3 sequence: CASSQEAGATDTQYF. Written as DNA, the CDR3 is TGTGCCAGCAGCCAAGAAGCGGGTGCTACAGATACGCAGTATTTT.